This T cell receptor beta chain came from a study of shared clonotypes between healthy human individuals. Study results and caveats: When compared with the clonotypes that were shared by all four sorted-subset donors, the non-shared clonotypes turned out to have lower generation probabilities.

Across several immunoSEQ plates, the genomic DNA of each subset was split evenly. The data were produced by immunoSEQ multiplex PCR, yet TCRdb's version contains in-frame clones alone and is incomplete. Here the sample spans roughly 2 million clones, roughly 95% being singletons. This CDR3 comprises 14 residues. V was shortened by 6 bases and J by 2 bases, with 14 bases between the two germline ends. Germline lookup yields CDR1 MNHNY and CDR2 SVGAGI (reference sequence). The naive CD8 population came from CD45RO-negative cells selected for CCR7, without terminally differentiated effector memory CD45RA+ cells. The study enrolled healthy HIV-negative adults without recent acute infections or vaccinations as donors. Every contributor of samples was a Caucasian grown-up residing in Nashville, Tennessee. Notes on this clone: Its target is unknown.

The V gene is TRBV6-6, the J gene TRBJ2-7; no firm D call. The clonotype was recovered from a man between 18 and 35 years old in good health. The sequenced sample consisted of naive CD8+ T cells sorted from blood. This CDR3 reads CASSLQEKAYEQYF. The CDR3 bases are TGTGCCAGCAGCTTACAAGAAAAAGCCTACGAGCAGTACTTC.